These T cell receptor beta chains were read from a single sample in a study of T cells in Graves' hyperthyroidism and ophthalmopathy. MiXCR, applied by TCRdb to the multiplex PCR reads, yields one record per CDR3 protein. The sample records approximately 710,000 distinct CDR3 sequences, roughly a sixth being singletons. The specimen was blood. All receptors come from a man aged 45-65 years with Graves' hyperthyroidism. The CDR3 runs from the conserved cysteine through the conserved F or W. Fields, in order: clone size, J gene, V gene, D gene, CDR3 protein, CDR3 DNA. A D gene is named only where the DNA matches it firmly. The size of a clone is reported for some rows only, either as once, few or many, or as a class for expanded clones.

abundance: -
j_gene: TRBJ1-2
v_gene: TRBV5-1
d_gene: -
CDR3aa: CASSLDPGYGYTF
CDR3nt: TGCGCCAGCAGCTTGGATCCCGGATATGGCTACACCTTC

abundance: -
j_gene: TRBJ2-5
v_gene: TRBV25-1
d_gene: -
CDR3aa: CASSEGQIVGYQETQYF
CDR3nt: TGTGCCAGCAGTGAGGGTCAGATCGTGGGGTACCAAGAGACCCAGTACTTC

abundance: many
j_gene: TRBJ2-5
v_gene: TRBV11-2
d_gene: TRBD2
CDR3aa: CASSLRTSGEETQYF
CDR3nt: TGTGCCAGCAGCTTAAGGACTAGCGGTGAAGAGACCCAGTACTTC

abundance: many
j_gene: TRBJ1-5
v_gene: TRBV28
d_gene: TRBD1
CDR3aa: CASSSPGTGVNQPQHF
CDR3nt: TGTGCCAGCAGTTCTCCCGGGACAGGGGTCAATCAGCCCCAGCATTTT

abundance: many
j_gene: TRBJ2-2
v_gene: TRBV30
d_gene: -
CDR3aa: CAGTRANTGELFF
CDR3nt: TGTGCCGGCACTAGAGCGAACACCGGGGAGCTGTTTTTT

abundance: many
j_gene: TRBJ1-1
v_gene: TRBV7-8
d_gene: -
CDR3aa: CASSLADKNTEAFF
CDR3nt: TGTGCCAGCAGCTTAGCGGACAAGAACACTGAAGCTTTCTTT

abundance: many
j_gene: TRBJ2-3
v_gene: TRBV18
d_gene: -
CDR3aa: CASSTLTDTQYF
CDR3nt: TGTGCCAGCTCGACCCTCACAGATACGCAGTATTTT

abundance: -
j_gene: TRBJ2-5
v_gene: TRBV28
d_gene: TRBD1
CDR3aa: CASSLIWGQGETQYF
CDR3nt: TGTGCCAGCAGTTTAATATGGGGACAGGGAGAGACCCAGTACTTC

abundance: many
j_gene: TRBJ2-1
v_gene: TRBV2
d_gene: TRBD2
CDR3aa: CASRSGTSDHEQFF
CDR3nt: TGTGCCAGCAGGTCCGGGACTAGCGACCATGAGCAGTTCTTC

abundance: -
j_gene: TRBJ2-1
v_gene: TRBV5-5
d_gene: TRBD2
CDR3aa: CASSPSVVAGFNEQFF
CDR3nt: TGCGCCAGCAGCCCTTCGGTAGTAGCGGGTTTCAATGAGCAGTTCTTC

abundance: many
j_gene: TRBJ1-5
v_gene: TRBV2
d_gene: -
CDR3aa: CASMGNPNQPQHF
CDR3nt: TGTGCCAGCATGGGCAACCCAAATCAGCCCCAGCATTTT

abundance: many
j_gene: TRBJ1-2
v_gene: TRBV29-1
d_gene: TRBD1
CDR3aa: CSGWTGGSGYGYTF
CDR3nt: TGCAGCGGTTGGACAGGGGGCTCAGGCTATGGCTACACCTTC

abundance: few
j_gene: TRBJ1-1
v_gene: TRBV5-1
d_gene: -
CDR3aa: CANSLSPENTEAFF
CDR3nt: TGCGCCAACAGCTTGTCGCCGGAGAACACTGAAGCTTTCTTT

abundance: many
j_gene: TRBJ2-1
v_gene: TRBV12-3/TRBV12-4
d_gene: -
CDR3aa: CASSPDSGGPSSYNEQFF
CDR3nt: TGTGCCAGCAGCCCGGATTCGGGCGGTCCTAGCTCCTACAATGAGCAGTTCTTC

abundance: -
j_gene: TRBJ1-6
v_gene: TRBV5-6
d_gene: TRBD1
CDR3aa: CASSSWTGLLSSYNSPLHF
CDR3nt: TGTGCCAGCAGCTCCTGGACAGGGCTTTTAAGCTCCTATAATTCACCCCTCCACTTT

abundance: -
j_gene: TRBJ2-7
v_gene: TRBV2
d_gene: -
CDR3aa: CASREGRSSYGQYF
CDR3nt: TGTGCCAGCAGGGAGGGCCGCAGCTCCTACGGGCAGTACTTC

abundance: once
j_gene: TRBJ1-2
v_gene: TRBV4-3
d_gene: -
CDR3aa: CASSLYGPDGYTF
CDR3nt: TGCGCCAGCAGCCTCTACGGGCCGGATGGCTACACCTTC

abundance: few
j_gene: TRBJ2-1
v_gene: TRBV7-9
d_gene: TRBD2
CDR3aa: CASSRTSGTGVEQFF
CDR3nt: TGTGCCAGCAGCCGGACTAGCGGGACCGGCGTCGAGCAGTTCTTC

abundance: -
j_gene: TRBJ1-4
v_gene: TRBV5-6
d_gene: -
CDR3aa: CASSLAGFSEKLFF
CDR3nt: TGTGCCAGCAGCCTAGCAGGCTTTAGCGAAAAACTGTTTTTT

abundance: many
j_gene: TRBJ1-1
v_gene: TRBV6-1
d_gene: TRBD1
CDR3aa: CASGSGTGPTEAFF
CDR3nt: TGTGCCAGCGGATCCGGGACAGGGCCCACTGAAGCTTTCTTT

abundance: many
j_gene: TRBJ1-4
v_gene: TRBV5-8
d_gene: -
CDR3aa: CASSLGQRTNEKLFF
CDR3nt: TGTGCCAGCAGCTTAGGGCAACGGACTAATGAAAAACTGTTTTTT

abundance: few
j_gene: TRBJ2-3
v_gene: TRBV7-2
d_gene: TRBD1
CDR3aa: CASSLWAGGRTDTQYF
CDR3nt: TGTGCCAGCAGCTTATGGGCAGGGGGCAGAACAGATACGCAGTATTTT

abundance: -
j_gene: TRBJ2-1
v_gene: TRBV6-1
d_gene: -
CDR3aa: CASTEVASTTDYNNEQFF
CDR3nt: TGTGCCAGCACCGAAGTAGCCTCGACAACCGATTATAACAATGAGCAGTTCTTC

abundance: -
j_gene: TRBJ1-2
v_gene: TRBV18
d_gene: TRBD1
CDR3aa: CASSNAGTGVDGYTF
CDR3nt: TGTGCCAGCTCAAATGCCGGGACAGGGGTAGATGGCTACACCTTC

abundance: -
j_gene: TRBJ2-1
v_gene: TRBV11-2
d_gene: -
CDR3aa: CASSLWADEQFF
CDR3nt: TGTGCCAGCAGCTTGTGGGCGGATGAGCAGTTCTTC

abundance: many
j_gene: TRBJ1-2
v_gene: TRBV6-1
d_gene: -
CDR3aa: CASMRAALYGYTF
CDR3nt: TGTGCCAGCATGAGGGCAGCTCTCTATGGCTACACCTTC

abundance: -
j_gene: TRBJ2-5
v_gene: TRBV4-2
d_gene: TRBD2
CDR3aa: CASSQSRLAGGREQETQYF
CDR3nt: TGTGCCAGCAGCCAATCCCGGCTAGCGGGAGGGAGGGAACAAGAGACCCAGTACTTC

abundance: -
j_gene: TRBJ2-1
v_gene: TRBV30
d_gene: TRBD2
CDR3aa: CAWRSSGRNEQFF
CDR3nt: TGTGCCTGGAGGTCTAGCGGGCGCAATGAGCAGTTCTTC

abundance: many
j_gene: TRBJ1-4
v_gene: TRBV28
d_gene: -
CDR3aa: CASSFGTAVGSDEKLFF
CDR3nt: TGTGCCAGCAGTTTTGGGACCGCGGTCGGGAGCGATGAAAAACTGTTTTTT

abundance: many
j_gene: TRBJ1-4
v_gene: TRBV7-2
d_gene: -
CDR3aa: CASSFPQGKLFF
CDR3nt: TGTGCCAGCAGCTTCCCACAGGGCAAACTGTTTTTT

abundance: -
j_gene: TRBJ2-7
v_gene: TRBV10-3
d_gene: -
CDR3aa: CAISVQEIGYEQYF
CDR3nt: TGTGCCATCAGTGTCCAAGAAATTGGCTACGAGCAGTACTTC

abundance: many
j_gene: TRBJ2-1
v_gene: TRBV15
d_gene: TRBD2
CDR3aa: CATSRVAGGSYNEQFF
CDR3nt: TGTGCCACCAGCAGAGTAGCGGGGGGCTCCTACAATGAGCAGTTCTTC

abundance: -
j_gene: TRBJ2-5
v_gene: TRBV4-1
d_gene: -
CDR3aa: CASSQESRGAETQYF
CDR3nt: TGCGCCAGCAGCCAAGAGAGCCGGGGAGCAGAGACCCAGTACTTC

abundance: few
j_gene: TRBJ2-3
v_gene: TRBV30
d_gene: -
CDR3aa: CAWSVGGTDTQYF
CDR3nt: TGTGCCTGGAGTGTAGGGGGCACAGATACGCAGTATTTT

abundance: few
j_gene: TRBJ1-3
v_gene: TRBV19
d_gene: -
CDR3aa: CASSQGRSSGNTIYF
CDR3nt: TGTGCCAGTAGCCAAGGACGGAGCTCTGGAAACACCATATATTTT

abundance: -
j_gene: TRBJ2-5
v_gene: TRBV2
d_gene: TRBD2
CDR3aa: CASSEGTSGQETQYF
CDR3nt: TGTGCCAGCAGTGAAGGGACTAGCGGGCAAGAGACCCAGTACTTC

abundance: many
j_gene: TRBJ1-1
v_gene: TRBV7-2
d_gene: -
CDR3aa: CASSNDGYTEAFF
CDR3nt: TGTGCCAGCAGCAACGACGGTTACACTGAAGCTTTCTTT

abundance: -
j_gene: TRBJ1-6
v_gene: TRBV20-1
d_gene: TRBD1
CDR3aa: CSARGTGNNSPLHF
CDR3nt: TGCAGTGCTAGAGGGACAGGGAATAATTCACCCCTCCACTTT

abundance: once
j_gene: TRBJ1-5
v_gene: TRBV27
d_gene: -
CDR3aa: CATGLFRQPQHF
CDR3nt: TGTGCCACCGGGCTATTTCGTCAGCCCCAGCATTTT

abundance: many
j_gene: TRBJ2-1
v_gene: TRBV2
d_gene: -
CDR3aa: CASSDGLQAYNEQFF
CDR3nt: TGTGCCAGCAGTGATGGACTCCAGGCCTACAATGAGCAGTTCTTC

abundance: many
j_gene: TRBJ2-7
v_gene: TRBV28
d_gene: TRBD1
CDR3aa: CASSPSGTGGDEQYF
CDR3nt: TGTGCCAGCAGCCCTTCTGGGACAGGGGGCGACGAGCAGTACTTC

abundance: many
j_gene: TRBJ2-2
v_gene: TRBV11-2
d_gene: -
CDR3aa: CASSSGGVLRTGELFF
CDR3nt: TGTGCCAGCAGCTCCGGCGGGGTACTGAGGACCGGGGAGCTGTTTTTT

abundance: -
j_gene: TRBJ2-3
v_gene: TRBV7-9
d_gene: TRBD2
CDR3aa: CASSSQPGLAGFDAIDTQYF
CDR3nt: TGTGCCAGCAGCTCACAGCCGGGACTAGCGGGATTTGACGCTATAGATACGCAGTATTTT

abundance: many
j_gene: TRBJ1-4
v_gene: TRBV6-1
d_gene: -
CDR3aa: CASRAIQRNEKLFF
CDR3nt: TGTGCCAGCAGGGCTATACAGAGGAATGAAAAACTGTTTTTT

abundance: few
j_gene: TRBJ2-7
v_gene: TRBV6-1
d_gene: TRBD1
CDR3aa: CASSKDRVDWLTPHEQYF
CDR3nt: TGTGCCAGCAGCAAAGACAGGGTAGACTGGCTGACCCCCCACGAGCAGTACTTC

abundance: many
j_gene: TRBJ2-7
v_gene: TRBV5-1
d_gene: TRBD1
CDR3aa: CASTGQASSYEQYF
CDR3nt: TGCGCCAGCACAGGACAGGCATCATCCTACGAGCAGTACTTC

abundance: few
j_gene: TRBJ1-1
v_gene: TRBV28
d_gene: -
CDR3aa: CASSSAWDEAFF
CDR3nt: TGTGCCAGCAGTTCCGCATGGGATGAAGCTTTCTTT